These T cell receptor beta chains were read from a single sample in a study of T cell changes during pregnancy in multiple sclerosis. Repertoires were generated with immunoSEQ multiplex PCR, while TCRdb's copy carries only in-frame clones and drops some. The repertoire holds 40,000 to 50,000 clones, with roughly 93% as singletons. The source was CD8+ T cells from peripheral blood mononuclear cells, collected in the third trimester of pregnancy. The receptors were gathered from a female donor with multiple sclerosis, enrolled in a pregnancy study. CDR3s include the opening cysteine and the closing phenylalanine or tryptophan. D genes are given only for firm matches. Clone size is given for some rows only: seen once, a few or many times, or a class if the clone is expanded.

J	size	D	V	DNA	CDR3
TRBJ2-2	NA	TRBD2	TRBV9	TGTGCCAGCAGCTTCGGGACTAGCCGGAACACCGGGGAGCTGTTTTTT	CASSFGTSRNTGELFF
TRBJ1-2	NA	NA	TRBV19	TGTGCCAGTAGTAGCGGATCGTTTGGCTACACCTTC	CASSSGSFGYTF
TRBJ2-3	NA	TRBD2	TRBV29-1	TGCAGCTACCCAGGAGTACGGGAGGGAACAGATACGCAGTATTTT	CSYPGVREGTDTQYF
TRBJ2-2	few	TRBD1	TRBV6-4	TGTGCCAGCAGTGACGGACAGGACACCGGGGAGCTGTTTTTT	CASSDGQDTGELFF
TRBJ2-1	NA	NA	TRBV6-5	TGTGCCAGCAGTTACTCGAGGACTTCGACTCACAATGAGCAGTTCTTC	CASSYSRTSTHNEQFF
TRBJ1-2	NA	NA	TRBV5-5	TGTGCCAGCAGCTTAGAGGGGGTTGCTAACTATGGCTACACCTTC	CASSLEGVANYGYTF
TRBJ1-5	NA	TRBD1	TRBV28	TGTGCCAGCAGTCGTACAGGGGATCAGCCCCAGCATTTT	CASSRTGDQPQHF
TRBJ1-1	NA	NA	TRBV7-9	TGTGCCAGCAGCTCACCGAATGAGTGGACTGAAGCTTTCTTT	CASSSPNEWTEAFF
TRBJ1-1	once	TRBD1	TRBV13	TGTGCCAGCACCCAGGGGGGGAACACTGAAGCTTTCTTT	CASTQGGNTEAFF
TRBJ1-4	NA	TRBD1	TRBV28	TGTGCCAGCAGTTTTCTCCTTGGGACAGGGTTGGACGAAAAACTGTTTTTT	CASSFLLGTGLDEKLFF
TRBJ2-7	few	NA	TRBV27	TGTGCCAGCGCTACCCCCTCACGGGGAGGTAGGTACGAGCAGTACTTC	CASATPSRGGRYEQYF
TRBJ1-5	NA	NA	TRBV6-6	TGTGCCAGCAGTTACTCGAGGGAAGGTCCAAATCAGCCCCAGCATTTT	CASSYSREGPNQPQHF
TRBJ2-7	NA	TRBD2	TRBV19	TGTGCCAGTAGTCCGACAGCTGCCGGGACTAAATACGAGCAGTACTTC	CASSPTAAGTKYEQYF
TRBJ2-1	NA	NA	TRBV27	TGTGCCAGCAGTTTAGCGCGCTCCTACAATGAGCAGTTCTTC	CASSLARSYNEQFF
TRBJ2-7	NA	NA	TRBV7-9	TGTGCCAGCAGCTTGGAGGCTTACGAGCAGTACTTC	CASSLEAYEQYF
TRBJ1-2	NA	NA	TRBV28	TGTGTCTCCGGATCAATTTTAGCGGGGGGTGGGGCCAACTATGGCTACACCTTC	CVSGSILAGGGANYGYTF
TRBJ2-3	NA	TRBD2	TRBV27	TGTGCCAGCAGTCGACCGGGACTAGCGGGAAATACGCAGTATTTT	CASSRPGLAGNTQYF
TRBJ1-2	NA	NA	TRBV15	TGTGCCACCAGCAGAGACCCCGAGGCCGAATATAACTATGGCTACACCTTC	CATSRDPEAEYNYGYTF
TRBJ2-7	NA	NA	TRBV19	TGTGCCAGTAGTGAGGGCTGGGGATTCTACGAGCAGTACTTC	CASSEGWGFYEQYF
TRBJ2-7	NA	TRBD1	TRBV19	TGTGCCAGTAGTTCCGGGACAGGCGTCTCCTACGAGCAGTACTTC	CASSSGTGVSYEQYF
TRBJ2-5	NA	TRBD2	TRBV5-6	TGTGCCAGCAGCCCCTGGGGAGGGCCAAGCGAGACCCAGTACTTC	CASSPWGGPSETQYF
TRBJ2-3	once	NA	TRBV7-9	TGTGCCAGCAGCTTAGTCACAGGGTCCACAGATACGCAGTATTTT	CASSLVTGSTDTQYF
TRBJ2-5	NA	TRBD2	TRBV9	TGTGCCAGCAGTCGGACTAGCGGGGGGCAAGAGACCCAGTACTTC	CASSRTSGGQETQYF
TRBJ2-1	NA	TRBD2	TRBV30	TGTGCCTTCCTTAGGACTAGCCACAATGAGCAGTTCTTC	CAFLRTSHNEQFF
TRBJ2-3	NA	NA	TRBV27	TGTGCCAGCAGTCCCGCGGGTCGTACAGATACGCAGTATTTT	CASSPAGRTDTQYF
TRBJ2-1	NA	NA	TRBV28	TGTGCCAGCAGTTTAAGGGGTGGCTCCTACAATGAGCAGTTCTTC	CASSLRGGSYNEQFF
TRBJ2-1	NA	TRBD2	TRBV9	TGTGCCAGCAGCTCCGGGACTAGCGGGATAGAAAATGAGCAGTTCTTC	CASSSGTSGIENEQFF
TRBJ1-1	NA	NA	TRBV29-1	TGCAGCGTTCCAGGGGTAGAATTAAGTGAAGCTTTCTTT	CSVPGVELSEAFF
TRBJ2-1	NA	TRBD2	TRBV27	TGTGCCAGCAGTGATCCTTCTAGCGGGAGTTTCTATGAGCAGTTCTTC	CASSDPSSGSFYEQFF
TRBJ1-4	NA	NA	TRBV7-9	TGTGCCAGCAGCTCCACCGGGACACTTTCGTTTTTT	CASSSTGTLSFF
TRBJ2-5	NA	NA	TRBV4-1	TGCGCCAGCAGCCAAGATTGGAGGACCCAGTACTTC	CASSQDWRTQYF
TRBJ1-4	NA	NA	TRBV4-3	TGCGCCAGCAGCCAAGAGGGGGCATTGCTGTTTTTT	CASSQEGALLFF
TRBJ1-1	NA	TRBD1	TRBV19	TGTGCCAGTAGTATAAGACAGGGTGGGAACACTGAAGCTTTCTTT	CASSIRQGGNTEAFF
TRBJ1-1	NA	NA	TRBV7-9	TGTGCCAGCTACAAAACACCGAACACTGAAGCTTTCTTT	CASYKTPNTEAFF
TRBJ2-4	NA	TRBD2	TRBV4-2	TGTGCCAGCAGTGGGACTAGCGGGACTCAGCCCTGGAACATTCAGTACTTC	CASSGTSGTQPWNIQYF
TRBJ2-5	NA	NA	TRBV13	TGTGCCAGCAGCCTAAGGGGGACCAAGCGGGACCTCCAGGAGACCCAGTACTTC	CASSLRGTKRDLQETQYF
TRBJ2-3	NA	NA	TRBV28	TGTGCCAGCAGCACGGGAGCCCTTGATACGCAGTATTTT	CASSTGALDTQYF
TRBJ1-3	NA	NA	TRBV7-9	TGTGCCAGCAGCTTGGGGCAGGGGATTGAGGGAAACACCATATATTTT	CASSLGQGIEGNTIYF
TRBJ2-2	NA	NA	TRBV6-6	TGTGCCAGCAGTTACTCTCGGAGGGGGCTCACCGGGGAGCTGTTTTTT	CASSYSRRGLTGELFF
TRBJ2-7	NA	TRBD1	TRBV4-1	TGCGCCAGCAGCCCTGCCGGGACAGGTTCCTACGAGCAGTACTTC	CASSPAGTGSYEQYF
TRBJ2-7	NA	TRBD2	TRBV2	TGTGCCAGCAGTGAAACTCCCAGCGGGGCTTACGAGCAGTACTTC	CASSETPSGAYEQYF
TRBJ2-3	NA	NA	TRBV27	TGTGCCAGCAGTTTACAGGGTTCTCGCACAGATACGCAGTATTTT	CASSLQGSRTDTQYF
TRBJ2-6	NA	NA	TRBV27	TGTGCCACCAAAGGCGGGGCTGGGGCCAACGTCCTGACTTTC	CATKGGAGANVLTF
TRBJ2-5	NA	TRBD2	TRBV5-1	TGCGCCAGCAGCTTGGGACACTCGGGACTAGCGGCTATACTGAGGGAGACCCAGTACTTC	CASSLGHSGLAAILRETQYF
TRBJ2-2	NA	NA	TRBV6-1	TGTGCCAGCGTTGGCGGGGTCGAGACCGGGGAGCTGTTTTTT	CASVGGVETGELFF
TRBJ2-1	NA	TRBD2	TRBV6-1	TGTGCCAGCAGGAGAGCGGGAGAGTTCAATGAGCAGTTCTTC	CASRRAGEFNEQFF
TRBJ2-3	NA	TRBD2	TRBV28	TGTGCCAGCAGTTTTGGGGGCGGGAGGGCTAAAGATACGCAGTATTTT	CASSFGGGRAKDTQYF
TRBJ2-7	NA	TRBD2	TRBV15	TGTGCCACCCTAGCGGGGGATAAAGGGCGCTACGAGCAGTACTTC	CATLAGDKGRYEQYF
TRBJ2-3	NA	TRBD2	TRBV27	TGTGCCAGCAGTTTTAAGCGGGGGGGCACAGATACGCAGTATTTT	CASSFKRGGTDTQYF
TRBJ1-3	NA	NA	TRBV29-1	TGCAGTCTTCTAAGTTCTAGTGAACCTGGAAACACCATATATTTT	CSLLSSSEPGNTIYF
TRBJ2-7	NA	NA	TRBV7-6	TGTGCCAGCAGCTTATCGACAATGTACGAGCAGTACTTC	CASSLSTMYEQYF
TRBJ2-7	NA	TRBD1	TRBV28	TGTGCCAGCAGTATTTCTACAGGGGCCCTCTCCTACGAGCAGTACTTC	CASSISTGALSYEQYF
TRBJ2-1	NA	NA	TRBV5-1	TGCGCCAGCACCTCAGGACTGGACAATGAGCAGTTCTTC	CASTSGLDNEQFF
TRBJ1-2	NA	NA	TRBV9	TGTGCCAGCAGCGTAGGAGGAGTGGATGGCTACACCTTC	CASSVGGVDGYTF
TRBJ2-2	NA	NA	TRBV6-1	TGTGCCAGCAGTGGCGGGCCCATCACCGGGGAGCTGTTTTTT	CASSGGPITGELFF
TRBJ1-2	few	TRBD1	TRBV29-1	TGCAGCGTCCCGACAGGGACCCTCTATGGCTACACCTTC	CSVPTGTLYGYTF
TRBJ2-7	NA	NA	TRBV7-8	TGTGCCAGCAGCCCCCCGGGGACCTACGAGCAGTACTTC	CASSPPGTYEQYF
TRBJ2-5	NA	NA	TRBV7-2	TGTGCCAGCAGTCGGACAGCGGGGTCCGGGGAGACCCAGTACTTC	CASSRTAGSGETQYF
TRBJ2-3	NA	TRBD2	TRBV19	TGTGCCAGTAAGGGACTACCACTCCGTAGCACAGATACGCAGTATTTT	CASKGLPLRSTDTQYF
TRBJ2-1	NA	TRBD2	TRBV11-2	TGTGCCAGCAGCTCGAATCCGGGACTAGCGGACAACAATGAGCAGTTCTTC	CASSSNPGLADNNEQFF